This T cell receptor (beta chain) emerged from a study of blood T cell repertoires in COVID-19. Here immunoSEQ multiplex PCR was the method, and the copy in TCRdb shows in-frame clones only, minus some. The sample has around 370,000 clones; about 93% are singletons. This clone was counted between two and nine times. V was pared by 2 bases and J by 4 bases, with 8 bases between. The CDR3 contains 13 residues. Germline V lookup: CDR1 LGHDT, CDR2 YNNKEL (reference sequence). The sequence derives from a woman between 18 and 29 years old who had recovered from COVID-19. The sequenced material came from peripheral blood. The chain combines TRBV3-1 (or the pseudogene TRBV3-2) with TRBJ1-1, with D unresolved. The CDR3 DNA follows: TGTGCCAGCAGCCAAACAGTTCCCACTGAAGCTTTCTTT. Its protein product is CASSQTVPTEAFF.